What follows are 26 T cell receptor beta chains derived from one specimen sequenced in a study of blood T cells in healthy people across ages. Combining a sample-barcoded 5' primer with a J-beta primer mix, a second PCR ran for 7 to 11 cycles. TCRdb reprocessed the 5' RACE reads with MiXCR, giving one entry per CDR3 protein. The sample yields 660,000 or so distinct CDR3 sequences, 58% seen once. Source material: blood. The receptors come from a man aged 60 to 69 in good health.

The V call is TRBV11-2, the J call TRBJ2-1; either TRBD1 or TRBD2 may fit D (6 bases each). CDR1 and CDR2 from the germline V gene are SGHAT and FQNNGV. The V end lost 1 base, the J end lost 8 bases, and 18 bases lay between the germline ends. CDR3 size: 16 residues. The CDR3 here is CASSLVGGFSGDEQFF. As DNA, the CDR3 is TGTGCCAGCAGCTTAGTGGGGGGCTTCTCTGGGGATGAGCAGTTCTTC.

The chain combines TRBV19 with TRBJ1-1, with TRBD1 matching 7 bases. The CDR3 contains 15 residues. Germline V gene sequence: CDR1 LNHDA, CDR2 SQIVND (reference sequence). With V trimmed by 5 bases and J by 4 bases, 10 bases remained unmatched. The CDR3 bases are TGTGCCAGTAGTGATACAGGGGAGTGGGGCACTGAAGCTTTCTTT. Encoded protein: CASSDTGEWGTEAFF.

This clonotype came up a few times. V usage is TRBV20-1 and J usage is TRBJ2-3; D might be TRBD2 (5 bases). The germline V and J ends were trimmed by 4 bases and 1 base, with 18 bases remaining between them. The CDR3 spans 16 residues. In germline, CDR1 is DFQATT, CDR2 SNEGSKA (reference sequence). The CDR3 DNA follows: TGCAGTGCTACACGAAGAGGGCCACGCGGCACAGATACGCAGTATTTT. It translates to CSATRRGPRGTDTQYF.

As concerns this clonotype: One junction end does not reproduce the germline sequence, and a read error may be involved. The genes are TRBV4-1 and TRBJ2-1; possibly TRBD2 for D (6 bases). The CDR3 length is 16 residues. Germline V gene sequence: CDR1 MGHRA, CDR2 YSYEKL. The CDR3 DNA is TGCGCCAGCAACCAAGATCGGAGGGTCTCCTACAATGAGCAGTTCTTC. Translated, it gives CASNQDRRVSYNEQFF.

The V gene is TRBV29-1, the J gene TRBJ1-1; 10 bases fit TRBD1. Germline values: CDR1 SQVTM, CDR2 ANQGSEA. The CDR3 runs to 13 residues. V was pared by 7 bases and J by 1 base, with 3 bases of the junction left unmatched. CDR3 in amino acids: CSGGTGENTEAFF. The CDR3 DNA sequence: TGCAGCGGTGGGACAGGGGAGAACACTGAAGCTTTCTTT.

To note about this clonotype: Sequence at one end of the junction differs from germline and may be a read error. V and J are TRBV28 and TRBJ2-4; 9 positions agree with TRBD2. CDR1 and CDR2 (germline): MDHEN, SYDVKM. The CDR3 contains 15 residues. CDR3 amino acids: CASSPRGLAKDIQYF. The CDR3 nucleotides are TGTGCCAGCAGTCCCAGGGGACTAGCCAAAGACATTCAGTACTTC.

A few counts support this clonotype. J is TRBJ2-7 and V is TRBV7-9; 9 bases align to TRBD2. Germline trimming cut 5 bases from V and 1 base from J; bases unmatched to any gene: 6. CDR3 length: 15 amino acids. Germline V gives CDR1 SEHNR, CDR2 FQNEAQ (reference sequence). This CDR3 is CASSPGLAWSYEQYF. CDR3 coding DNA: TGTGCCAGCAGCCCGGGACTAGCTTGGTCCTACGAGCAGTACTTC.

The V gene is TRBV29-1, the J gene TRBJ2-1; 13 bases are shared with TRBD2. The CDR3 covers 15 residues. The V segment lost 6 bases and the J segment 7 bases; nucleotides outside the gene matches: 9. CDR1 and CDR2 (germline): SQVTM, ANQGSEA. CDR3 loop: CSVLRLAGGRNEQFF. The CDR3 DNA is TGCAGCGTCCTACGACTAGCGGGGGGACGGAATGAGCAGTTCTTC.

The CDR3 spells CASSYSRVLRAEDQETQYF. DNA of the CDR3: TGTGCCAGCAGTTACTCGAGGGTCTTGAGGGCAGAAGACCAAGAGACCCAGTACTTC. This sequence joins TRBV6-5 and TRBJ2-5; D may be TRBD2 (5 bases). Looked up from germline, CDR1 is MNHEY and CDR2 is SVGAGI. V gave up 0 bases and J gave up 0 bases, with 20 bases separating them. CDR3 length: 19 residues.

This clonotype was found a few times. The rearrangement links TRBV27 to TRBJ2-5; 10 nucleotides align to TRBD1. The germline V gene encodes CDR1 MNHEY and CDR2 SMNVEV (reference sequence). This CDR3 spans 16 amino acids. V was clipped by 5 bases and J by 2 bases; unmatched bases: 8. CDR3 protein: CASSARTGGKQETQYF. CDR3 coding DNA: TGTGCCAGCAGTGCCCGGACAGGGGGGAAACAAGAGACCCAGTACTTC.

The chain combines TRBV6-5 with TRBJ2-5, with 7 bases lining up with TRBD2. Trimming removed 2 bases from V and 1 base from J; junction bases left unmatched: 13. CDR1 is MNHEY, CDR2 SVGAGI, per germline. CDR3 length equals 18 residues. CDR3 nucleotides: TGTGCCAGCAGTTACCCTCTTAAGGGGCGCGGGGGCCAAGAGACCCAGTACTTC. Its protein is CASSYPLKGRGGQETQYF.

J is TRBJ2-7 and V is TRBV7-8; D remains unclear. V lost 2 bases to trimming and J lost 0 bases, with 11 bases between them. Germline CDR1 and CDR2: SGHVS and FQNEAQ. The CDR3 has 15 residues. The CDR3 loop is CASSLIPKSSYEQYF. CDR3 bases: TGTGCCAGCAGCTTAATACCGAAAAGCTCCTACGAGCAGTACTTC.

This chain connects TRBV20-1 to TRBJ2-5, with 8 bases lining up with TRBD2. Germline lookup yields CDR1 DFQATT and CDR2 SNEGSKA (reference sequence). This CDR3 comprises 13 residues. The junction had 2 bases not matched to a gene; V was cut back by 1 base and J by 4 bases. CDR3 protein: CSARGTSGETQYF. CDR3 coding DNA: TGCAGTGCTAGAGGAACTAGCGGAGAGACCCAGTACTTC.

This sequence joins TRBV7-2 and TRBJ2-5; no clear D. TRBJ2-7 matches the DNA end more closely, so the J call is doubtful. The CDR3 runs to 15 residues. CDR1 SGHTA and CDR2 FQGNSA come from the germline V gene. The CDR3 DNA follows: TGTGCCAGCAGCATATCCTGGTCGGATGCCTACGAGCAGTACTTC. It translates to CASSISWSDAYEQYF.

V and J are TRBV20-1 and TRBJ2-1; TRBD2 might be the D (5 bases). The germline gives CDR1 DFQATT, CDR2 SNEGSKA (reference sequence). Trimming removed 3 bases from V and 6 bases from J, with 15 bases in between. The CDR3 spans 14 residues. This CDR3 reads CSASEPKRVNEQFF. In DNA form, the CDR3 reads TGCAGTGCTAGTGAGCCTAAGAGGGTCAATGAGCAGTTCTTC.

The chain is built from TRBV7-9 and TRBJ2-1; 12 nucleotides align to TRBD2. There are 16 residues in the CDR3. Trimming cost V 5 bases and J 5 bases; bases outside gene matches: 7. CDR1 and CDR2 (germline): SEHNR, FQNEAQ (reference sequence). CDR3 nucleotide sequence: TGTGCCAGCAGCCCGGGGACTAGCGGGCGAAACAATGAGCAGTTCTTC. This gives the protein CASSPGTSGRNNEQFF.

The genes are TRBV18 and TRBJ2-1; D is unresolved. The CDR3 length is 18 residues. CDR1 is KGHSH and CDR2 is LQKENI in the germline V gene. Trimming shortened V by 3 bases and J by 0 bases, and 18 bases separated the two germline ends. The CDR3 bases are TGTGCCAGCTCACCCTCCGAACAGTTCCCCTTCTCCTACAATGAGCAGTTCTTC. It translates to CASSPSEQFPFSYNEQFF.

V usage is TRBV12-3 or TRBV12-4 and J usage is TRBJ1-2; TRBD1 agrees at 9 bases. The CDR3 has 15 amino acids. V lost 4 bases to trimming and J lost 8 bases; unmatched junction nucleotides: 11. CDR3 loop: CASSSPGQGGGGYTF. The CDR3 nucleotides read TGTGCCAGCAGTTCACCGGGACAGGGAGGTGGAGGCTACACCTTC.

This chain joins TRBV6-1 and TRBJ2-3; 9 bases line up with TRBD1. The CDR3 runs 19 residues. The trim removed 6 bases at V and 1 base at J, leaving 17 bases unmatched. The germline V gene has CDR1 MNHNS and CDR2 SASEGT. The CDR3 loop reads CASRPLRDRERPGTDTQYF. The CDR3 nucleotides read TGTGCCAGCAGACCCCTCCGGGACAGGGAACGCCCGGGCACAGATACGCAGTATTTT.

This clonotype has just a few counts. This CDR3 reads CASSAHGGSYEQYF. The CDR3 coding sequence is TGTGCCAGCAGCGCCCACGGGGGAAGCTACGAGCAGTACTTC. The chain uses TRBV7-2 and TRBJ2-7; possible D gene TRBD2, 6 bases. The CDR3 totals 14 residues. Looked up from germline, CDR1 is SGHTA and CDR2 is FQGNSA. Trimming stripped 5 bases from V and 3 bases from J, with 14 bases between.

V and J are TRBV7-2 and TRBJ1-2, with TRBD1 matching 9 bases. CDR3 length: 15 residues. Germline V gives CDR1 SGHTA, CDR2 FQGNSA. The V and J ends lost 2 bases and 4 bases, in that order; junction bases with no gene match: 5. This CDR3 reads CASSLTGQGGYGYTF. The CDR3 nucleotides read TGTGCCAGCAGCTTAACGGGACAGGGTGGCTATGGCTACACCTTC.

V gene TRBV20-1 combines with J gene TRBJ1-1; D gene unclear. This CDR3 is built from 12 residues. V was trimmed by 3 bases and J by 8 bases, leaving 13 bases between them. Germline lookup yields CDR1 DFQATT and CDR2 SNEGSKA (reference sequence). The CDR3 region has the DNA TGCAGTGCTAGTGACGGGCGGACCGAAGCTTTCTTT. Amino acid sequence: CSASDGRTEAFF.

The J gene is TRBJ2-3, the V gene TRBV18; 9 bases fit TRBD2. Germline CDR1 is KGHSH and CDR2 is LQKENI. The trim removed 2 bases at V and 2 bases at J, leaving 2 bases unmatched. This CDR3 is built from 15 residues. CDR3 nucleotides: TGTGCCAGCTCACCATCGGGACTAGCCACAGATACGCAGTATTTT. Protein sequence: CASSPSGLATDTQYF. The whole variable domain, remainder taken from reference TRBV18 and TRBJ2-3, is NAGVMQNPRHLVRRRGQEARLRCSPMKGHSHVYWYRQLPEEGLKFMVYLQKENIIDESGMPKERFSAEFPKEGPSILRIQQVVRGDSAAYFCASSPSGLATDTQYFGPGTRLTVL.

As concerns this clonotype: A much bigger clone sits one base away, suggesting this may be a read error. The chain is built from TRBV2 and TRBJ1-6, with unresolved D. This CDR3 is built from 14 residues. Per germline, CDR1 SNHLY and CDR2 FYNNEI. The CDR3 reads CVSSADGDNSPLHF. The CDR3 nucleotides read TGTGTCAGCAGTGCGGACGGGGATAATTCACCCCTCCACTTT.

The chain is built from TRBV27 and TRBJ1-1, with D unresolved. The germline V and J ends were trimmed by 2 bases and 4 bases, with 14 bases remaining between them. CDR3 length: 15 amino acids. Germline lookup yields CDR1 MNHEY and CDR2 SMNVEV (reference sequence). The CDR3 sequence is CASSLIKVMGTEAFF. The CDR3 DNA reads TGTGCCAGCAGTTTAATCAAGGTAATGGGCACTGAAGCTTTCTTT.

The rearrangement joins TRBV5-6 to TRBJ2-7; 7 nucleotides match TRBD1. V lost 4 bases and J lost 4; bases outside the gene matches: 11. This CDR3 region has 15 residues. Germline V gene sequence: CDR1 SGHDT, CDR2 YYEEEE. The CDR3, as DNA: TGTGCCAGCAGCCCTACTACGGACAGGATGTACGAGCAGTACTTC. It translates to CASSPTTDRMYEQYF.